The following is a TCR beta chain sequence with its context. The method was immunoSEQ multiplex PCR; TCRdb's version includes in-frame clones alone and lacks a portion of them. The table includes roughly 49,000 clones, approximately 91% detected once. The sample originates from a study of control samples from healthy donors and cancer patients. Per the germline V gene, CDR1 is SGDLS and CDR2 is YYNGEE. CDR3 length: 14 residues. Trimming removed 3 bases from V and 7 bases from J; junction bases left unmatched: 6. This sequence was found in a man aged 50 to 59 with head and neck cancer. The chain recombines TRBV9 with TRBJ1-4; TRBD1 agrees at 7 bases. Material for sequencing was PBMCs. The CDR3 sequence is CASSGPGGGEKLFF. The CDR3 DNA sequence: TGTGCCAGCAGCGGCCCAGGGGGGGGTGAAAAACTGTTTTTT.